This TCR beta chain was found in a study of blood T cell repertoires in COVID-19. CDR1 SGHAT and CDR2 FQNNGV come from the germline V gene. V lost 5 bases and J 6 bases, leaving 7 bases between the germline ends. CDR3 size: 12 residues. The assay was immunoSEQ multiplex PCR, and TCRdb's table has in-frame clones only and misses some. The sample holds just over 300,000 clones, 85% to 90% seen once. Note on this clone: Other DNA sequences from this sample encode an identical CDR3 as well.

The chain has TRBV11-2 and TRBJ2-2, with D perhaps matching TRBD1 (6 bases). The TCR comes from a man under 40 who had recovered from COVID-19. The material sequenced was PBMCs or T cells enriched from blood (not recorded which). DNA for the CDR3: TGTGCCAGCAGCAGGGGGTCCGGGGAGCTGTTTTTT. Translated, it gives CASSRGSGELFF. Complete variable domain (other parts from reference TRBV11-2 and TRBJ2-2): EAGVAQSPRYKIIEKRQSVAFWCNPISGHATLYWYQQILGQGPKLLIQFQNNGVVDDSQLPKDRFSAERLKGVDSTLKIQPAKLEDSAVYLCASSRGSGELFFGEGSRLTVL.